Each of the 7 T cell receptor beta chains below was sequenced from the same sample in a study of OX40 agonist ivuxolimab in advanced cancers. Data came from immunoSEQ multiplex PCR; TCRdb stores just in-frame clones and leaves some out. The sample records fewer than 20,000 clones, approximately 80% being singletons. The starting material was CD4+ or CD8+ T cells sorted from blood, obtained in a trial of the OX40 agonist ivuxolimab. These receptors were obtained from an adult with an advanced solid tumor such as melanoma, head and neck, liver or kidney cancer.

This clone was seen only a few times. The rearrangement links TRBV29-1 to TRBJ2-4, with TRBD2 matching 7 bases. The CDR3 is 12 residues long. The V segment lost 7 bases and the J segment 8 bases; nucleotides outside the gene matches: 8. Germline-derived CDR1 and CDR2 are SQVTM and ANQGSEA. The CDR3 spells CSGWTSWDIQYF. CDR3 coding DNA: TGCAGCGGATGGACTAGTTGGGACATTCAGTACTTC.

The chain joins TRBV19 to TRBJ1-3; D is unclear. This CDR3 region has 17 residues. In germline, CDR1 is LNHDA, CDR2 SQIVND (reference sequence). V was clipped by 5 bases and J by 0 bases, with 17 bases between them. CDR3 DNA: TGTGCCAGTAGTTCCCACGGGGATTCGCGCTCTGGAAACACCATATATTTT. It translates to CASSSHGDSRSGNTIYF.

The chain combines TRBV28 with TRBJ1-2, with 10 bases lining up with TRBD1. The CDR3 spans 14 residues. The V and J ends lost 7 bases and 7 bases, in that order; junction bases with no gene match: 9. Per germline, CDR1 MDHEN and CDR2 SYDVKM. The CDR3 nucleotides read TGTGCCAGCATCACCGGGACAGGGGTTGCTGGCTACACCTTC. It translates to CASITGTGVAGYTF.

The CDR3 DNA reads TGCAGCGTCGCCAGACAGGGCGGCACTTGGGACGAGCAGTACTTC. This translates into CSVARQGGTWDEQYF. The chain links TRBV29-1 to TRBJ2-7, with TRBD1 identical over 7 bases. CDR3 size: 15 residues. Germline CDR1 is SQVTM and CDR2 is ANQGSEA. J gave up 5 bases and V 6 bases, and 16 bases lay outside the gene matches.

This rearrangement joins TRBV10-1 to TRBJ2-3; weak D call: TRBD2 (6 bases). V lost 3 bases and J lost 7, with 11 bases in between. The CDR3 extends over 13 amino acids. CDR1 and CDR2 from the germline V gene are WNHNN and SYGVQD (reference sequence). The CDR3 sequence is CASSDSSVNTQYF. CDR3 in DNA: TGCGCCAGCAGTGATTCTAGCGTGAATACGCAGTATTTT.

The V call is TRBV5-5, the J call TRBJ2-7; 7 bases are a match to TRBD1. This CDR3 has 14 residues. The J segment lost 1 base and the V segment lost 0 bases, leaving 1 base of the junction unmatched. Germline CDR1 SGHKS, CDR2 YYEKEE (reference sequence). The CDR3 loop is CASSLGDRSYEQYF. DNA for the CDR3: TGTGCCAGCAGCTTGGGGGACAGATCCTACGAGCAGTACTTC.

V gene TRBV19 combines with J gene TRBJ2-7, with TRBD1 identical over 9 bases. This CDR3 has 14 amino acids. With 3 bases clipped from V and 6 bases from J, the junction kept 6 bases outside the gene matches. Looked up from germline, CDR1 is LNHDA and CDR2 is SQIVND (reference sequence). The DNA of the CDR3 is TGTGCCAGTAGTATCGGGGACAGGGTCCTCGAGCAGTACTTC. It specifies CASSIGDRVLEQYF.